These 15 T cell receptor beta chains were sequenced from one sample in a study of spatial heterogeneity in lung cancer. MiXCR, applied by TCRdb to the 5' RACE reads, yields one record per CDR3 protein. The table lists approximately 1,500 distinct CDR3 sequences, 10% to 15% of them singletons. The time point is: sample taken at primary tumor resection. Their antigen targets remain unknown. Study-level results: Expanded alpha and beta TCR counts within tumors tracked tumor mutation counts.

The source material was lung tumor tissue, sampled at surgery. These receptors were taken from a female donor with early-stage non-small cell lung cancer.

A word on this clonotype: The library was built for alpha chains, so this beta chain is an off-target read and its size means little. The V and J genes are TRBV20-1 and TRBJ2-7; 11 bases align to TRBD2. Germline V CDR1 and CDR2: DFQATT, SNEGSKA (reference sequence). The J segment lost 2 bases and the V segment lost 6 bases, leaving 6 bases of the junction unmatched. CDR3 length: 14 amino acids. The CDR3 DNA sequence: TGCAGTGCCTTATCGACTAGCGGGACCTACGAGCAGTACTTC. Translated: CSALSTSGTYEQYF.

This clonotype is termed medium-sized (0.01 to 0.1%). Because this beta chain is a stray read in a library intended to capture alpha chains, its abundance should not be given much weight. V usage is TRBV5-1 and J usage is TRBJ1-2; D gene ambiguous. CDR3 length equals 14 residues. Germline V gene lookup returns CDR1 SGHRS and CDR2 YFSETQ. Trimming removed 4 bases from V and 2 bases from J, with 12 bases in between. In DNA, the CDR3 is TGCGCCAGCAGCACTCAAGGGTTGAACTATGGCTACACCTTC. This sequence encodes CASSTQGLNYGYTF.

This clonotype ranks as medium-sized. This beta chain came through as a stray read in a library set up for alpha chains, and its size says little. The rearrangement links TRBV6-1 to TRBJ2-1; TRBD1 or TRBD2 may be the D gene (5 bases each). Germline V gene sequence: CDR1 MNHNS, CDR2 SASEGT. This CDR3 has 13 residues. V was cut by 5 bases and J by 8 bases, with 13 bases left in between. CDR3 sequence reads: CASSPRGRDEQFF. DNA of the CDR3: TGTGCCAGCAGTCCCCGGGGACGGGATGAGCAGTTCTTC.

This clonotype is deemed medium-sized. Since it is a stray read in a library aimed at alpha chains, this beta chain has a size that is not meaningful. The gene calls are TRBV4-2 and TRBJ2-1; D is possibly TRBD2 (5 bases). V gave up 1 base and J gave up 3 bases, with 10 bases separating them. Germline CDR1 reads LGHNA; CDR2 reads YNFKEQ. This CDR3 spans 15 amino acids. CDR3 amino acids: CASSQVQEDYNEQFF. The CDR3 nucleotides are TGTGCCAGCAGCCAAGTGCAGGAGGACTACAATGAGCAGTTCTTC.

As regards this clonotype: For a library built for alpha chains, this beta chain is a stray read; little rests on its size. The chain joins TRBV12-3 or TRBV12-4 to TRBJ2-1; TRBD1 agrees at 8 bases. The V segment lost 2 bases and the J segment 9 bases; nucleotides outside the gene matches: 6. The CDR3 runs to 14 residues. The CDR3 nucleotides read TGTGCCAGCAGTTTACAGGGGGCTGTGGGTGAGCAGTTCTTC. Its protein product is CASSLQGAVGEQFF.

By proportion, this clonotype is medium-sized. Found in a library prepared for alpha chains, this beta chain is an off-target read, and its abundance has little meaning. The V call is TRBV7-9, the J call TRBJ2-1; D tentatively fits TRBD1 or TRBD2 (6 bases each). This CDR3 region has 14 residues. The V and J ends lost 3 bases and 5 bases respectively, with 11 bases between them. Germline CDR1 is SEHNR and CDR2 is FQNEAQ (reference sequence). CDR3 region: CASSLGGRHNEQFF. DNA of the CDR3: TGTGCCAGCAGCTTGGGGGGCCGCCACAATGAGCAGTTCTTC.

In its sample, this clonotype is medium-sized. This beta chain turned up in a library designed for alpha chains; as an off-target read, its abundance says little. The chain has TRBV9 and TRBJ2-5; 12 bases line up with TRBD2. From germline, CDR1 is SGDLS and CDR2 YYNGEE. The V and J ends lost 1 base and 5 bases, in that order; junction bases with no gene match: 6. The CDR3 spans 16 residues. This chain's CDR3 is CASSVLAGGPGETQYF. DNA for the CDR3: TGTGCCAGCAGCGTACTAGCGGGAGGGCCGGGGGAGACCCAGTACTTC.

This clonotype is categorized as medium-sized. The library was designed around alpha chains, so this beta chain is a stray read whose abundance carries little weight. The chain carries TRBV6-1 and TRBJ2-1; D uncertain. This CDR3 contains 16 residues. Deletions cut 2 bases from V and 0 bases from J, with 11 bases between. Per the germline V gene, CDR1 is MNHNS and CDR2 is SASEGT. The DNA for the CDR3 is TGTGCCAGCAGTGAATTGGGCTACACCTCCTACAATGAGCAGTTCTTC. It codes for CASSELGYTSYNEQFF.

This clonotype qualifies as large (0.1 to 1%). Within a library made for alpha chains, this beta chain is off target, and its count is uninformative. The CDR3 region has the DNA TGTGCCATCAGTGAGTCTTGGCGGGGTATGTCAGATACGCAGTATTTT. It specifies CAISESWRGMSDTQYF. The chain combines TRBV10-3 with TRBJ2-3; D possibly corresponds to TRBD2 (6 bases). The CDR3 runs to 16 residues. CDR1 is ENHRY, CDR2 SYGVKD, per germline. With 0 bases removed from V and 4 bases from J, the gap between germline ends came to 14 bases.

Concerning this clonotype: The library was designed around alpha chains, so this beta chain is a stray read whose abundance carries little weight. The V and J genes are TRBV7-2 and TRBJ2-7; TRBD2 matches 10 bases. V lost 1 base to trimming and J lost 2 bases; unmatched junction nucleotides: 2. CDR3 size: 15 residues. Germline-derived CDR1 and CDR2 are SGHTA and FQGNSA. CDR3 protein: CASSLGSGRAYEQYF. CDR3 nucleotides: TGTGCCAGCAGCTTAGGAAGCGGGAGGGCCTACGAGCAGTACTTC. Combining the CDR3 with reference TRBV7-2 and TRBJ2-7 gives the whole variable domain GAGVSQSPSNKVTEKGKDVELRCDPISGHTALYWYRQSLGQGLEFLIYFQGNSAPDKSGLPSDRFSAERTGGSVSTLTIQRTQQEDSAVYLCASSLGSGRAYEQYFGPGTRLTVT.

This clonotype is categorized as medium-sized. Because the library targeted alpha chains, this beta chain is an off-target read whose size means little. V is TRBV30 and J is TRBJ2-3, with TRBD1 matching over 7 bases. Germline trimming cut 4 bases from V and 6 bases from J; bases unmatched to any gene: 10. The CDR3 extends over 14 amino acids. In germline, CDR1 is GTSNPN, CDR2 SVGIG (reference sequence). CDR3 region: CAWTGAGGSDTQYF. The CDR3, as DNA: TGTGCCTGGACTGGGGCAGGGGGTTCGGATACGCAGTATTTT.

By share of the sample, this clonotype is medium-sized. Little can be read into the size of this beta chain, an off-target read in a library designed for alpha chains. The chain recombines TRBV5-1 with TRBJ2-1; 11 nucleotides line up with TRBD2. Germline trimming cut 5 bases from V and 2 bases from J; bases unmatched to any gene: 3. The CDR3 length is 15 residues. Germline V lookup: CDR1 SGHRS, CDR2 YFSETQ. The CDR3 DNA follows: TGCGCCAGCAGTCTAGCGGGGGGAACCTACAATGAGCAGTTCTTC. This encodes CASSLAGGTYNEQFF.

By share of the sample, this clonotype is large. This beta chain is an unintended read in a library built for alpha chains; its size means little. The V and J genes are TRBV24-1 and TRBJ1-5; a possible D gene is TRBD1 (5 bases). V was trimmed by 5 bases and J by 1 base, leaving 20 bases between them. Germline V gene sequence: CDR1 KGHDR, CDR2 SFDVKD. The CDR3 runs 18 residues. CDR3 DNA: TGTGCCACCAGTGCCGAAATCGGGGGTTCTAACAGCAATCAGCCCCAGCATTTT. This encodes CATSAEIGGSNSNQPQHF.

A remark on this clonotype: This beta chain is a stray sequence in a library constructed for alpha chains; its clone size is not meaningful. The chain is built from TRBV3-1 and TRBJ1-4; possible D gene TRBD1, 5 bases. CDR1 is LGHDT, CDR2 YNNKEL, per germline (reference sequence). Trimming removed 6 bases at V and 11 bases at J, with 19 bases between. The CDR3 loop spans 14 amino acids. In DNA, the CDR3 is TGTGCCAGCAGTAACCGGGACGGTCTGTACAAACTGTTTTTT. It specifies CASSNRDGLYKLFF. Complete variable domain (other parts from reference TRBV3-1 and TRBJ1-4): DTAVSQTPKYLVTQMGNDKSIKCEQNLGHDTMYWYKQDSKKFLKIMFSYNNKELIINETVPNRFSPKSPDKAHLNLHINSLELGDSAVYFCASSNRDGLYKLFFGSGTQLSVL.

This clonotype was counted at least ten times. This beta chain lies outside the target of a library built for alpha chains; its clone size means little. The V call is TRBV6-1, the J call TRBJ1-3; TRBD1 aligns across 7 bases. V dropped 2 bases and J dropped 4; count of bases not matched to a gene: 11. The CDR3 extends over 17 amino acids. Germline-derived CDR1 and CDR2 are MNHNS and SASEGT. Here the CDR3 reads CASSERATGADGNTIYF. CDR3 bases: TGTGCCAGCAGTGAACGAGCAACAGGGGCCGACGGAAACACCATATATTTT.